These 3 T cell receptor beta chains originate from one sample sequenced in a study of neurological immune-mediated disorders. TCRdb ran MiXCR on the 5' RACE reads and lists one entry per CDR3 protein. The table records 65,000 to 90,000 distinct CDR3 sequences, more than 3% of them present only once. Material for sequencing was PBMCs. The receptors stem from a woman in her fifties or sixties with multiple sclerosis.

Ten or more counts support this clonotype. The chain employs TRBV4-3 and TRBJ2-2, with D perhaps TRBD2 (6 bases). V lost 0 bases to trimming and J lost 3 bases, with 17 bases between them. The CDR3 runs 18 residues. Looked up from germline, CDR1 is LGHNA and CDR2 is YSLEER. The CDR3 DNA reads TGCGCCAGCAGCCAAGAAGGAGGGTGGGGCAGCTACACCGGGGAGCTGTTTTTT. The encoded protein is CASSQEGGWGSYTGELFF.

This clonotype occurred many times. The rearrangement joins TRBV7-2 to TRBJ2-2; no reliable D call. The germline V gene has CDR1 SGHTA and CDR2 FQGNSA. V shed 3 bases and J shed 0 bases, with 8 bases lying between them. This CDR3 comprises 15 residues. CDR3 loop: CASSFNRPNTGELFF. The CDR3 DNA reads TGTGCCAGCAGCTTCAATAGACCGAACACCGGGGAGCTGTTTTTT.

This clonotype has ten or more counts. The chain has TRBV20-1 and TRBJ2-2; TRBD2 might be the D (7 bases). The CDR3 spans 14 residues. The germline V and J ends were trimmed by 0 bases and 6 bases, with 11 bases remaining between them. Looked up from germline, CDR1 is DFQATT and CDR2 is SNEGSKA (reference sequence). The CDR3 DNA reads TGCAGTGCTAGAGAGGGGGGGGCAGCCGGGGAGCTGTTTTTT. Encoded protein: CSAREGGAAGELFF.